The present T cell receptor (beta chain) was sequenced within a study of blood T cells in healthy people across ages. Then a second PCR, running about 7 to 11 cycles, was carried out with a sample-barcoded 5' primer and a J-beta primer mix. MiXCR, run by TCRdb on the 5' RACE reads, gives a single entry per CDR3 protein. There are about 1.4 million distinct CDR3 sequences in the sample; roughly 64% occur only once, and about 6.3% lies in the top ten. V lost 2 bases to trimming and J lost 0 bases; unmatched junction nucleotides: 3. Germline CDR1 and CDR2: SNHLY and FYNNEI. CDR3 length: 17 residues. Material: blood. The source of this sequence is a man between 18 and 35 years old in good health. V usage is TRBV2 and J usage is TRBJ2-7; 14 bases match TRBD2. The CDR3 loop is CASSEQGLAGVSYEQYF. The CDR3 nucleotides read TGTGCCAGCAGTGAACAGGGACTAGCGGGAGTCTCCTACGAGCAGTACTTC.